This TCR beta chain comes out of a study of blood T cell repertoires in COVID-19. As for the study in general: There were acute and convalescent COVID-19 samples, and they came from the United States, Italy and Spain. T cells, B-cell-depleted T cells, or PBMCs supplied cDNA or gDNA.

Methods used by the authors: Estimation of nucleated cell counts was performed using reference gene primer amplification. Generated by immunoSEQ multiplex PCR, the TCRdb table keeps only in-frame clones and is missing some. For V, J and clone size, that table is used; D and trimming come from the DNA. This table has some 41,000 clones, about 86% appearing once. Germline V gene lookup returns CDR1 SGDLS and CDR2 YYNGEE. The CDR3 is 12 residues long. Between the trimmed V and J ends, which lost 4 bases and 5 bases, there was a span of 6 bases. The TCR comes from a human donor in a cohort sampled during active COVID-19. Material for sequencing was peripheral blood. V usage is TRBV9 and J usage is TRBJ2-2; D is unresolved. CDR3 residues: CASSRVTGELFF. CDR3 bases: TGTGCCAGCAGCCGGGTAACCGGGGAGCTGTTTTTT. The variable domain in full, with the rest retrieved from reference TRBV9 and TRBJ2-2, is DSGVTQTPKHLITATGQRVTLRCSPRSGDLSVYWYQQSLDQGLQFLIQYYNGEERAKGNILERFSAQQFPDLHSELNLSSLELGDSALYFCASSRVTGELFFGEGSRLTVL.